Described below is a single TCR beta chain sequence and its context. Its antigen is not known. In building TCR beta libraries, iRepertoire HTBI primers were used together with Arm-PCR of CDR3 regions. TCRdb recomputed calls from the multiplex PCR reads with MiXCR, one row per CDR3 protein. The table shows 350,000 to 450,000 distinct CDR3 sequences, with under 25% occurring only once. The data are from a study of regulatory T cells in long-lasting Graves disease. This CDR3 is built from 14 residues. V was clipped by 8 bases and J by 1 base, with 14 bases between them. CDR1 SNHLY and CDR2 FYNNEI come from the germline V gene. Time point defined: persistent/refractory GD, antithyroid drugs over 5 years with positive TRAb. The TCR library was made from RNA that had been extracted from PBMCs in TRIzol. Patients came from an endocrinology department in Xi'an, China. Staff took roughly 8.8 milliliters of peripheral blood and put it into EDTA tubes.

Study-wide results and limits: Among persistent patients, a larger number of public clonotypes were shared (approximately 2,900) than among newly diagnosed patients (966). Newly diagnosed disease favored TRBV20-1 and TRBJ2-1 over persistent disease.

Sequenced here: peripheral blood mononuclear cells (PBMCs), sampled when the disease was refractory, from a patient treated with antithyroid drugs. This receptor was identified in a female donor with Graves disease. This chain uses TRBV2 with TRBJ2-5; no clear D. The CDR3 region is CASQVNVVQETQYF. CDR3 nucleotide sequence: TGTGCCAGCCAGGTGAACGTAGTCCAAGAGACCCAGTACTTC.